This TCR beta chain was documented in a study of a mutant IDH1 vaccine in newly diagnosed glioma. About the research overall: Patients under treatment included around 60% males and 37.5% females and had a mean age of approximately 40 years. Before enrollment, patients got radiotherapy alone, temozolomide alone, or mostly the combination.

The time point was: baseline, week 1 (first vaccination visit). Treatment: pre-vaccination baseline after standard-of-care therapy. Donors had new WHO grade 3 or 4 IDH1-mutant, ATRX-lost astrocytomas. Assay: immunoSEQ multiplex PCR; the TCRdb copy retains only in-frame clones and omits some. The sample records tens of thousands of clones, roughly 80% being singletons. There are 13 residues in the CDR3. V was pared by 3 bases and J by 7 bases, with 5 bases of the junction left unmatched. Germline V gene lookup returns CDR1 MNHNS and CDR2 SASEGT. Source: PBMCs, taken from a glioma patient treated with radiotherapy, temozolomide or both. The rearrangement links TRBV6-1 to TRBJ1-2, with 7 bases matching TRBD1. The receptor was derived from a man aged 25 to 40 with glioma. In DNA form, the CDR3 reads TGTGCCAGCAGTGAGGGACAGCATGGTGGCTACACCTTC. Its translation: CASSEGQHGGYTF.